The 14 T cell receptor beta chains below come from one sample, sequenced in a study of identical twins. Using its own MiXCR run on the 5' RACE reads, TCRdb lists one record per CDR3 protein. The sample includes some 1,600,000 distinct CDR3 sequences, under 35% seen only once; the top ten take about 0.27%. The sequenced material came from cord blood. These TCRs come from a newborn girl in good health.

This chain connects TRBV24-1 to TRBJ2-5; D is undetermined. This CDR3 comprises 10 residues. Trimming stripped 9 bases from V and 5 bases from J, with 6 bases between. CDR1 KGHDR and CDR2 SFDVKD come from the germline V gene. CDR3 coding DNA: TGTGCCACCCGGTGGGAGACCCAGTACTTC. Translated, it gives CATRWETQYF.

The chain is built from TRBV20-1 and TRBJ2-4; TRBD2 matches at 12 bases. Trimming at V came to 0 bases and at J to 6 bases, leaving 6 bases not matched to a gene. The CDR3 is 16 residues long. Germline V gene sequence: CDR1 DFQATT, CDR2 SNEGSKA (reference sequence). The CDR3 sequence: CSARDRTSGAGNIQYF. In nucleotides, the CDR3 is TGCAGTGCTAGAGATCGGACTAGCGGGGCGGGAAACATTCAGTACTTC.

The chain carries TRBV14 and TRBJ2-1; no clear D. With 2 bases removed from V and 13 bases from J, the gap between germline ends came to 15 bases. Germline lookup yields CDR1 SGHDN and CDR2 FVKESK. This CDR3 has 13 amino acids. The CDR3 is CASSQRPTSGQFF. In DNA form, the CDR3 reads TGTGCCAGCAGCCAAAGACCGACGAGTGGACAGTTCTTC. The whole variable domain, filled in from reference TRBV14 and TRBJ2-1, reads EAGVTQFPSHSVIEKGQTVTLRCDPISGHDNLYWYRRVMGKEIKFLLHFVKESKQDESGMPNNRFLAERTGGTYSTLKVQPAELEDSGVYFCASSQRPTSGQFFGPGTRLTVL.

This clonotype was recorded a few times. The J gene is TRBJ1-2, the V gene TRBV5-6, with D unclear. The CDR3 consists of 16 residues. Between the trimmed V and J ends, which lost 4 bases and 8 bases, there was a span of 24 bases. The germline gives CDR1 SGHDT, CDR2 YYEEEE. As DNA, the CDR3 is TGTGCCAGCAGCCGGGCAGGTGGATTCTCGGAGCGGGGCTACACCTTC. This codes for CASSRAGGFSERGYTF.

Notes on this clonotype: A much larger clone is a single base away; this may be a read error. V and J are TRBV29-1 and TRBJ2-5, with 9 nucleotides matching TRBD2. This CDR3 is built from 15 residues. Germline V gene data show CDR1 as SQVTM and CDR2 as ANQGSEA. V shed 3 bases, J shed 11 bases, and the junction held 16 bases outside the gene matches. The CDR3 region has the DNA TGCAGCGTTGAGACAGCTTTAGCGGGAGACAATGAGCAGTACTTC. Translated, it gives CSVETALAGDNEQYF.

This chain joins TRBV6-2 or TRBV6-3 and TRBJ2-1; TRBD2 matches at 9 bases. The end of the DNA fits TRBJ2-7 better, so the J call may be wrong. Germline V CDR1 and CDR2: MNHEY, SVGEGT. The CDR3 consists of 17 residues. The CDR3 protein is CASSTLIAGEFYNEQYF. The CDR3 DNA reads TGTGCCAGCAGTACCCTTATAGCGGGAGAGTTTTACAATGAGCAGTACTTC.

Regarding this clonotype: A much larger clone differs by one base, so this may be a read error. The CDR3 loop reads CAGRYGVSYEQYF. The CDR3 DNA is TGTGCCGGCAGATACGGAGTCTCCTACGAGCAGTACTTC. The chain is built from TRBV7-2 and TRBJ2-7; the D is unclear. Per the germline V gene, CDR1 is SGHTA and CDR2 is FQGNSA. The CDR3 extends over 13 amino acids.

V is TRBV10-3 and J is TRBJ1-2; D may be TRBD1 (5 bases). The V gene lost 0 bases and the J gene lost 3 bases, with 11 bases spanning the gap. CDR3 length equals 15 residues. The germline V gene has CDR1 ENHRY and CDR2 SYGVKD. The CDR3 protein is CAISESKRGYYGYTF. The CDR3 DNA reads as TGTGCCATCAGTGAGTCTAAACGGGGGTACTATGGCTACACCTTC.

The rearrangement links TRBV28 to TRBJ2-4, with a possible D match to TRBD1 (6 bases). The DNA matches TRBJ2-7 better at its end, which makes the J call doubtful. This CDR3 is 15 amino acids long. Germline assignment: CDR1 MDHEN and CDR2 SYDVKM. This CDR3 reads CASREVGAGVYEQYF. CDR3 in DNA: TGTGCCAGCAGAGAAGTGGGGGCTGGGGTATACGAGCAGTACTTC.

V and J are TRBV3-1 and TRBJ2-7; D uncertain. The germline V and J ends were trimmed by 0 bases and 3 bases, with 9 bases remaining between them. This CDR3 is built from 14 residues. Germline V CDR1 and CDR2: LGHDT, YNNKEL (reference sequence). The CDR3 here is CASSQDSKGYEQYF. The CDR3, as DNA: TGTGCCAGCAGCCAAGATAGTAAGGGCTACGAGCAGTACTTC.

This clonotype appeared a few times. CDR3 coding DNA: TGCGCCAGCAGCCAAGGGCCTCGGACAGGGAGGGACAATCAGCCCCAGCATTTT. It yields the protein CASSQGPRTGRDNQPQHF. The chain links TRBV4-1 to TRBJ1-5; the match to TRBD1 covers 8 bases. V lost 1 base and J lost 3; bases outside the gene matches: 11. CDR1 MGHRA and CDR2 YSYEKL come from the germline V gene. The CDR3 is 18 residues long.

This clonotype was observed many times. The V gene is TRBV2, the J gene TRBJ2-3, with 9 bases aligning to TRBD2. J lost 6 bases, V lost 4 bases, and 8 bases had no gene match. The germline V gene encodes CDR1 SNHLY and CDR2 FYNNEI. This CDR3 comprises 15 residues. CDR3: CASSASRLAVDTQYF. The CDR3 DNA reads TGTGCCAGCAGTGCATCCAGACTAGCGGTGGATACGCAGTATTTT.

The rearrangement joins TRBV9 to TRBJ2-5; D possibly corresponds to TRBD2 (6 bases). The CDR3 totals 16 residues. The ends were cut back, 2 bases at V and 11 bases at J, with 25 bases in the middle. Germline V CDR1 and CDR2: SGDLS, YYNGEE. The CDR3 bases are TGTGCCAGCAGCGTCATGGGGACTCCCTCCTACAATGAGCAGTACTTC. Its protein is CASSVMGTPSYNEQYF.

This clonotype was seen only once. The chain links TRBV11-2 to TRBJ2-1; the match to TRBD2 covers 12 bases. Trimming cost V 5 bases and J 0 bases; bases outside gene matches: 8. This CDR3 is built from 18 residues. In germline, CDR1 is SGHAT, CDR2 FQNNGV. CDR3 amino acids: CASSPSGLAGSSYNEQFF. The CDR3, as DNA: TGTGCCAGCAGCCCAAGCGGACTAGCGGGGAGCTCCTACAATGAGCAGTTCTTC. Full variable domain (missing parts from reference TRBV11-2 and TRBJ2-1): EAGVAQSPRYKIIEKRQSVAFWCNPISGHATLYWYQQILGQGPKLLIQFQNNGVVDDSQLPKDRFSAERLKGVDSTLKIQPAKLEDSAVYLCASSPSGLAGSSYNEQFFGPGTRLTVL.